Below, 30 T cell receptor beta chains from the same sample are listed, as sequenced in a study of blood T cell repertoires in COVID-19. Sequencing was performed with immunoSEQ multiplex PCR; in TCRdb, only in-frame clones are kept and a portion is missing. The sample lists 55,000 or so clones; around 87% were seen once. The sequenced sample was peripheral blood. The receptors stem from a man between 60 and 75 years old with active or convalescent COVID-19.

The chain links TRBV5-6 to TRBJ1-3; 7 bases match TRBD1. The germline V gene has CDR1 SGHDT and CDR2 YYEEEE. CDR3 length: 14 amino acids. J gave up 7 bases and V 3 bases, and 7 bases lay outside the gene matches. CDR3 nucleotide sequence: TGTGCCAGCAGCTCCGGGACAGTTGCGAACACCATATATTTT. Protein product: CASSSGTVANTIYF. The whole variable domain, remainder taken from reference TRBV5-6 and TRBJ1-3, is DAGVTQSPTHLIKTRGQQVTLRCSPKSGHDTVSWYQQALGQGPQFIFQYYEEEERQRGNFPDRFSGHQFPNYSSELNVNALLLGDSALYLCASSSGTVANTIYFGEGSWLTVV.

This clone has a single count. This sequence joins TRBV6-6 and TRBJ2-3, with 7 positions matching TRBD2. Germline V gene sequence: CDR1 MNHNY, CDR2 SVGAGI (reference sequence). This CDR3 contains 15 residues. Trimming took 4 bases from V and 2 from J; bases not matched to a gene: 6. The CDR3 region has the DNA TGTGCCAGCAGTTCGGGTAGCGGGCACACAGATACGCAGTATTTT. It specifies CASSSGSGHTDTQYF.

The chain couples TRBV5-1 to TRBJ2-7, with D possibly being TRBD1 (7 bases). V was pared by 0 bases and J by 5 bases, with 12 bases between. Per the germline V gene, CDR1 is SGHRS and CDR2 is YFSETQ. This CDR3 region has 14 residues. CDR3 sequence: CASSLVDREDEQYF. The CDR3 bases are TGCGCCAGCAGCTTGGTCGACAGGGAGGACGAGCAGTACTTC. The full variable domain, rest sourced from reference TRBV5-1 and TRBJ2-7, is KAGVTQTPRYLIKTRGQQVTLSCSPISGHRSVSWYQQTPGQGLQFLFEYFSETQRNKGNFPGRFSGRQFSNSRSEMNVSTLELGDSALYLCASSLVDREDEQYFGPGTRLTVT.

V and J are TRBV13 and TRBJ1-6; perhaps TRBD1 as D (5 bases). The CDR3 totals 15 residues. Trimming left V 5 bases short and J 10 bases short, with 18 bases between. Germline lookup yields CDR1 PRHDT and CDR2 FYEKMQ (reference sequence). This CDR3 is CASSPNGHPGSPLHF. DNA of the CDR3: TGTGCCAGCAGCCCCAACGGACACCCTGGCTCACCCCTCCACTTT.

The J gene is TRBJ1-2, the V gene TRBV18; D perhaps matches TRBD1 (5 bases). The length of the CDR3 is 14 residues. Trimming took off 3 bases at V and 3 bases at J, with 11 bases between the two ends. CDR1 is KGHSH, CDR2 LQKENI, per germline. CDR3 loop: CASSPVETDYGYTF. Here the CDR3 DNA reads TGTGCCAGCTCACCGGTCGAGACAGACTATGGCTACACCTTC.

The V gene is TRBV5-1, the J gene TRBJ2-7; possible D gene TRBD2, 5 bases. Per germline, CDR1 SGHRS and CDR2 YFSETQ. Trimming took 4 bases from V and 3 from J, leaving 11 bases between them. The CDR3 length is 13 residues. In nucleotides, the CDR3 is TGCGCCAGCAGCCCCTCCGCGGGCTACGAGCAGTACTTC. Residues: CASSPSAGYEQYF.

This chain joins TRBV7-2 and TRBJ2-5, with D maybe TRBD2 (6 bases). Germline V gene sequence: CDR1 SGHTA, CDR2 FQGNSA. V was pared by 5 bases and J by 2 bases, with 15 bases between. CDR3 length: 15 amino acids. CDR3 DNA: TGTGCCAGCAGCCCAATGACTAGTGATCAAGAGACCCAGTACTTC. It is translated as CASSPMTSDQETQYF.

The chain is built from TRBV6-4 and TRBJ2-3, with D perhaps TRBD2 (6 bases). In germline, CDR1 is MRHNA, CDR2 SNTAGT. The CDR3 consists of 14 residues. Between the trimmed V and J ends, which lost 4 bases and 4 bases, there was a span of 12 bases. The CDR3 DNA follows: TGTGCCAGCAGTGTAGGCAGCGGGTCAGATACGCAGTATTTT. This gives the protein CASSVGSGSDTQYF.

This chain connects TRBV3-1 (or the pseudogene TRBV3-2) to TRBJ1-1; TRBD1 is a possible D gene (6 bases). The CDR3 loop spans 13 amino acids. CDR1 and CDR2 from the germline V gene are LGHDT and YNNKEL (reference sequence). Trimming removed 1 base from V and 11 bases from J, with 14 bases in between. The CDR3: CASSQGQGHLAFF. CDR3 DNA: TGTGCCAGCAGCCAAGGCCAGGGGCATTTGGCTTTCTTT.

V gene TRBV2 combines with J gene TRBJ2-4; 10 bases fit TRBD2. CDR1 and CDR2 (germline): SNHLY, FYNNEI. The CDR3 consists of 19 residues. V lost 1 base and J lost 1; bases outside the gene matches: 10. In DNA, the CDR3 is TGTGCCAGCAGTGAAGGATCTAGCGGGGGAGGGTGGGCCAAAAACATTCAGTACTTC. Amino acid sequence: CASSEGSSGGGWAKNIQYF.

This clone has just a few counts. The CDR3 DNA is TGTGCCAGCAGCGCGACAGGGGGCCTTTTCAATTCACCCCTCCACTTT. Amino acid sequence: CASSATGGLFNSPLHF. The genes are TRBV5-4 and TRBJ1-6; 10 bases agree with TRBD1. Per the germline V gene, CDR1 is SGHNT and CDR2 is YYREEE (reference sequence). J lost 7 bases, V lost 4 bases, and 8 bases had no gene match. The CDR3 is made up of 16 amino acids.

The J gene is TRBJ1-1, the V gene TRBV6-5; tentative D call: TRBD1 (5 bases). The CDR3 has 13 residues. V lost 8 bases and J lost 1, with 11 bases in between. Germline CDR1 is MNHEY and CDR2 is SVGAGI. CDR3 sequence reads: CASHRGPNTEAFF. The CDR3, as DNA: TGTGCCAGCCATAGGGGCCCGAACACTGAAGCTTTCTTT.

This chain connects TRBV13 to TRBJ2-3, with 8 bases aligning to TRBD2. With V trimmed by 5 bases and J by 6 bases, 10 bases remained unmatched. The CDR3 covers 15 residues. The germline CDR1 and CDR2 sequences are PRHDT and FYEKMQ (reference sequence). CDR3: CASSKISGGIDTQYF. CDR3 nucleotide sequence: TGTGCCAGCAGCAAGATCAGCGGGGGAATTGATACGCAGTATTTT.

The chain has TRBV6-5 and TRBJ1-1; tentative D call: TRBD1 (5 bases). The germline gives CDR1 MNHEY, CDR2 SVGAGI. This CDR3 contains 12 residues. V lost 6 bases and J 11 bases, leaving 16 bases between the germline ends. CDR3 loop: CASRGGEGKAFF. CDR3 nucleotides: TGTGCCAGCAGGGGGGGAGAGGGTAAGGCTTTCTTT.

V is TRBV19 and J is TRBJ1-5, with D unresolved. CDR3 size: 16 residues. Germline V gene data show CDR1 as LNHDA and CDR2 as SQIVND (reference sequence). With 0 bases removed from V and 5 bases from J, the gap between germline ends came to 14 bases. The CDR3 protein is CASSIERSRLYQPQHF. In nucleotides, the CDR3 is TGTGCCAGTAGTATAGAGCGCTCGAGACTCTATCAGCCCCAGCATTTT.

This rearrangement joins TRBV5-1 to TRBJ1-2; 7 positions match TRBD1. Germline lookup yields CDR1 SGHRS and CDR2 YFSETQ. J gave up 5 bases and V 1 base, and 11 bases lay outside the gene matches. CDR3 length: 16 residues. In DNA, the CDR3 is TGCGCCAGCAGCTTGCGAACAGGGGAAAAGGTGTATGGCTACACCTTC. This translates into CASSLRTGEKVYGYTF. Full variable domain (missing parts from reference TRBV5-1 and TRBJ1-2): KAGVTQTPRYLIKTRGQQVTLSCSPISGHRSVSWYQQTPGQGLQFLFEYFSETQRNKGNFPGRFSGRQFSNSRSEMNVSTLELGDSALYLCASSLRTGEKVYGYTFGSGTRLTVV.

The rearrangement links TRBV4-1 to TRBJ1-1; TRBD1 aligns across 7 bases. With V trimmed by 2 bases and J by 3 bases, 6 bases remained unmatched. The CDR3 contains 15 residues. Germline V gene data show CDR1 as MGHRA and CDR2 as YSYEKL. The CDR3 DNA is TGCGCCAGCAGCCAAATGCGGGGACAGTACACTGAAGCTTTCTTT. Protein product: CASSQMRGQYTEAFF.

The chain has TRBV27 and TRBJ1-2, with D unclear. Germline CDR1 is MNHEY and CDR2 is SMNVEV (reference sequence). Trimming took 2 bases from V and 4 from J, leaving 17 bases between them. The length of the CDR3 is 16 residues. The CDR3 sequence: CASSLVDSRALYGYTF. CDR3 nucleotides: TGTGCCAGCAGTTTAGTCGACTCGAGGGCTCTCTATGGCTACACCTTC.

V gene TRBV7-8 combines with J gene TRBJ1-5; D uncertain. This CDR3 has 15 residues. Trimming pared 0 bases from V and 0 bases from J, leaving 6 bases between. The V gene's germline CDR1 is SGHVS and CDR2 FQNEAQ. CDR3 region: CASSLAVGSNQPQHF. The DNA of the CDR3 is TGTGCCAGCAGCTTAGCCGTCGGTAGCAATCAGCCCCAGCATTTT. Variable domain in full (rest from reference TRBV7-8 and TRBJ1-5): GAGVSQSPRYKVAKRGQDVALRCDPISGHVSLFWYQQALGQGPEFLTYFQNEAQLDKSGLPSDRFFAERPEGSVSTLKIQRTQQEDSAVYLCASSLAVGSNQPQHFGDGTRLSIL.

The chain employs TRBV6-2 or TRBV6-3 and TRBJ2-2; tentatively, D is TRBD2 (5 bases). The CDR3 totals 17 residues. Germline CDR1 is MNHEY and CDR2 is SVGEGT. The V and J ends lost 2 bases and 3 bases respectively, with 16 bases between them. CDR3 sequence (DNA): TGTGCCAGCAGTTACCTTCTAGGGTCGAGGGACACCGGGGAGCTGTTTTTT. It yields the protein CASSYLLGSRDTGELFF.

J is TRBJ1-3 and V is TRBV7-8; maybe TRBD1 (6 bases). CDR1 and CDR2 (germline): SGHVS, FQNEAQ. The CDR3 spans 18 residues. Trimming left V 1 base short and J 2 bases short, with 18 bases between. CDR3 sequence reads: CASSLVWGQGKTGNTIYF. As DNA, the CDR3 is TGTGCCAGCAGCTTAGTGTGGGGCCAGGGGAAAACTGGAAACACCATATATTTT.

V and J are TRBV28 and TRBJ2-7, with a weak D call TRBD1 (5 bases). Germline V gene sequence: CDR1 MDHEN, CDR2 SYDVKM. V was clipped by 8 bases and J by 2 bases, with 16 bases between them. The CDR3 is made up of 14 amino acids. This CDR3 reads CASFRQKGAYEQYF. CDR3 bases: TGTGCCAGCTTCAGACAGAAGGGTGCCTACGAGCAGTACTTC. Using reference TRBV28 and TRBJ2-7 for the parts outside the CDR3, the full variable domain is DVKVTQSSRYLVKRTGEKVFLECVQDMDHENMFWYRQDPGLGLRLIYFSYDVKMKEKGDIPEGYSVSREKKERFSLILESASTNQTSMYLCASFRQKGAYEQYFGPGTRLTVT.

A single count supports this clone. CDR3 in amino acids: CATSDQSGGSSNEQFF. Written as DNA, the CDR3 is TGTGCCACCAGTGATCAAAGCGGGGGATCTTCCAATGAGCAGTTCTTC. This rearrangement joins TRBV24-1 to TRBJ2-1, with TRBD2 matching over 8 bases. The V and J ends lost 3 bases and 6 bases, in that order; junction bases with no gene match: 9. The CDR3 contains 16 residues. Germline CDR1 KGHDR, CDR2 SFDVKD.

V usage is TRBV6-6 and J usage is TRBJ2-1, with TRBD2 identical over 8 bases. Germline trimming cut 5 bases from V and 6 bases from J; bases unmatched to any gene: 27. Germline CDR1 reads MNHNY; CDR2 reads SVGAGI (reference sequence). There are 21 residues in the CDR3. CDR3 DNA sequence: TGTGCCAGCAGTCCCTCAGGGTTAAGCGGGAGTGATAGGGTCAGTCTCAATGAGCAGTTCTTC. This translates into CASSPSGLSGSDRVSLNEQFF.

In DNA, the CDR3 is TGTGCCAGCAGCGCGGGGGTTTTGGACGACACTGAAGCTTTCTTT. Amino acid sequence: CASSAGVLDDTEAFF. The V gene is TRBV9, the J gene TRBJ1-1, with D perhaps matching TRBD1 (5 bases). With 3 bases removed from V and 3 bases from J, the gap between germline ends came to 15 bases. CDR1 and CDR2 from the germline V gene are SGDLS and YYNGEE. The CDR3 extends over 15 amino acids.

This rearrangement joins TRBV5-5 to TRBJ1-2; 8 nucleotides line up with TRBD1. V shed 0 bases and J 8 bases; nucleotides not matched to a gene: 9. This CDR3 comprises 15 residues. Germline CDR1 is SGHKS and CDR2 is YYEKEE (reference sequence). In DNA form, the CDR3 reads TGTGCCAGCAGCTTGGTCCTCGCAGGGGGCCCCGGCTACACCTTC. Translating gives CASSLVLAGGPGYTF. The full variable domain, rest sourced from reference TRBV5-5 and TRBJ1-2, is DAGVTQSPTHLIKTRGQQVTLRCSPISGHKSVSWYQQVLGQGPQFIFQYYEKEERGRGNFPDRFSARQFPNYSSELNVNALLLGDSALYLCASSLVLAGGPGYTFGSGTRLTVV.

This rearrangement joins TRBV19 to TRBJ1-4, with D tentatively TRBD1 (5 bases). The CDR3 runs 13 residues. Looked up from germline, CDR1 is LNHDA and CDR2 is SQIVND (reference sequence). Trimming took 3 bases from V and 9 from J, leaving 11 bases between them. The CDR3, as DNA: TGTGCCAGTAGTATTCCGACAGTTCAAAAACTGTTTTTT. Its protein product is CASSIPTVQKLFF.

The chain employs TRBV7-9 and TRBJ2-5; 8 bases line up with TRBD1. Germline V CDR1 and CDR2: SEHNR, FQNEAQ (reference sequence). The CDR3 length is 14 residues. Trimming at V came to 4 bases and at J to 5 bases, leaving 6 bases not matched to a gene. The CDR3: CASSSGQGRETQYF. The CDR3 region has the DNA TGTGCCAGCAGCTCTGGACAGGGCCGGGAGACCCAGTACTTC.

This clone has more than one count but fewer than ten. This sequence joins TRBV12-3 or TRBV12-4 and TRBJ1-2; weak D call: TRBD1 (5 bases). V lost 5 bases and J 8 bases, leaving 15 bases between the germline ends. This CDR3 spans 13 amino acids. In nucleotides, the CDR3 is TGTGCCAGCAGTCCCTCAGGGTTACGGGGCTACACCTTC. Residues: CASSPSGLRGYTF.

The chain employs TRBV2 and TRBJ2-2; D unclear. CDR3 length: 15 residues. CDR1 and CDR2 (germline): SNHLY, FYNNEI. Trimming cost V 5 bases and J 0 bases, with 10 bases left between them. The CDR3 region is CASSRRQPNTGELFF. The CDR3 DNA is TGTGCCAGCAGTAGGCGGCAGCCGAACACCGGGGAGCTGTTTTTT.